Below are 13 T cell receptor beta chains sequenced from a single sample in a study of response to subunit inactivated influenza vaccine. TCRdb ran MiXCR on the RT-PCR reads and lists one entry per CDR3 protein. This sample has 280,000 or so distinct CDR3 sequences, with just over 20% found just once. The material was PBMCs from blood, obtained 21 months after vaccination. All receptors derive from a man aged 50-75 years who received an inactivated influenza vaccine.

This clonotype occurred a few times. The chain is built from TRBV18 and TRBJ1-2, with 7 bases fitting TRBD1. The CDR3 loop spans 16 amino acids. Unmatched junction bases numbered 7, after V lost 3 bases and J lost 0 bases. Per the germline V gene, CDR1 is KGHSH and CDR2 is LQKENI. The CDR3 DNA is TGTGCCAGCTCACCCTCGGGACAGTCAGCTAACTATGGCTACACCTTC. This translates into CASSPSGQSANYGYTF. Full variable domain (rest looked up from reference TRBV18 and TRBJ1-2): NAGVMQNPRHLVRRRGQEARLRCSPMKGHSHVYWYRQLPEEGLKFMVYLQKENIIDESGMPKERFSAEFPKEGPSILRIQQVVRGDSAAYFCASSPSGQSANYGYTFGSGTRLTVV.

At least ten counts were recorded for this clonotype. This chain joins TRBV15 and TRBJ1-5; a possible D gene is TRBD1 (6 bases). Trimming took 1 base from V and 5 from J, leaving 9 bases between them. The CDR3 is 14 amino acids. The germline V gene encodes CDR1 LNHNV and CDR2 YYDKDF (reference sequence). The CDR3 DNA reads as TGTGCCACCAGCAGAGGCAGGGGAGATCAGCCCCAGCATTTT. Translated: CATSRGRGDQPQHF.

The chain combines TRBV24-1 with TRBJ1-5; no firm D call. The CDR3 spans 15 residues. The germline V gene encodes CDR1 KGHDR and CDR2 SFDVKD. Between the trimmed V and J ends, which lost 7 bases and 7 bases, there was a span of 19 bases. As DNA, the CDR3 is TGTGCCACCAGCCCAGGAGGGCGCGGGTCCCAGCCCCAGCATTTT. Residues: CATSPGGRGSQPQHF.

This clonotype has just a few counts. V is TRBV6-1 and J is TRBJ1-1; D may be TRBD1 (5 bases). Trimming stripped 7 bases from V and 4 bases from J, with 22 bases between. In germline, CDR1 is MNHNS, CDR2 SASEGT. This CDR3 region has 16 residues. CDR3 loop: CASIPLTGQGPTEAFF. In nucleotides, the CDR3 is TGTGCCAGCATCCCGCTTACTGGCCAGGGACCCACTGAAGCTTTCTTT.

The rearrangement joins TRBV6-2 or TRBV6-3 to TRBJ2-1, with 7 nucleotides matching TRBD1. There are 14 residues in the CDR3. Germline trimming cut 4 bases from V and 3 bases from J; bases unmatched to any gene: 3. The V gene's germline CDR1 is MNHEY and CDR2 SVGEGT. The CDR3 sequence: CASSWDSDYNEQFF. Written as DNA, the CDR3 is TGTGCCAGCAGTTGGGACAGTGACTACAATGAGCAGTTCTTC.

This clonotype showed up many times. The J gene is TRBJ2-3, the V gene TRBV29-1, with TRBD2 matching over 15 bases. Losses at the gene ends were 7 bases for V and 4 bases for J; bases not matched to a gene: 3. The CDR3 is 14 amino acids. Germline CDR1 SQVTM, CDR2 ANQGSEA. The CDR3 DNA reads as TGCAGCGCAGGACTAGCGGGGGGGGCAGATACGCAGTATTTT. Its protein is CSAGLAGGADTQYF.

V usage is TRBV29-1 and J usage is TRBJ2-1; unclear D gene. CDR1 is SQVTM and CDR2 is ANQGSEA in the germline V gene. CDR3 length: 12 residues. Trimming pared 5 bases from V and 4 bases from J, leaving 9 bases between. The CDR3 is CSVTLGYNEQFF. The CDR3 DNA is TGCAGCGTTACCTTAGGGTACAATGAGCAGTTCTTC.

This clonotype was seen at least ten times. The genes are TRBV5-1 and TRBJ1-3, with D perhaps matching TRBD1 (5 bases). The germline V gene encodes CDR1 SGHRS and CDR2 YFSETQ. This CDR3 has 16 amino acids. Trimming shortened V by 4 bases and J by 0 bases, and 14 bases separated the two germline ends. CDR3 in amino acids: CASSRSPGNSGNTIYF. The CDR3 DNA follows: TGCGCCAGCAGCCGATCGCCAGGGAACTCTGGAAACACCATATATTTT.

CDR3 in DNA: TGTGCCAGCAGTTACTCGAAGGCCGGGACAGGGAATGGCTACACCTTC. Its translation: CASSYSKAGTGNGYTF. The V call is TRBV6-2 or TRBV6-3, the J call TRBJ1-2, with 9 bases identical to TRBD1. The germline V gene has CDR1 MNHEY and CDR2 SVGEGT. V lost 0 bases to trimming and J lost 6 bases; unmatched junction nucleotides: 8. There are 16 residues in the CDR3.

This clonotype has a count of ten or more. The chain carries TRBV6-1 and TRBJ1-2, with a possible D match to TRBD1 (6 bases). Germline V gene sequence: CDR1 MNHNS, CDR2 SASEGT. This CDR3 contains 14 residues. V lost 4 bases to trimming and J lost 0 bases, with 9 bases between them. CDR3 in DNA: TGTGCCAGCAGTGTTACAGGGACTAACTATGGCTACACCTTC. Its protein product is CASSVTGTNYGYTF.

This clonotype was seen a handful of times. V is TRBV9 and J is TRBJ2-1, with D maybe TRBD1 (5 bases). CDR1 is SGDLS and CDR2 is YYNGEE in the germline V gene. This CDR3 comprises 15 residues. V lost 1 base and J 6 bases, leaving 14 bases between the germline ends. This CDR3 reads CASSVSPQGFNEQFF. CDR3 bases: TGTGCCAGCAGCGTAAGCCCCCAGGGTTTCAATGAGCAGTTCTTC.

The CDR3 region has the DNA TGCAGTCCACACAGGGGATCTAATGAAAAACTGTTTTTT. This sequence encodes CSPHRGSNEKLFF. The chain is built from TRBV20-1 and TRBJ1-4, with 7 bases matching TRBD1. The J segment lost 3 bases and the V segment lost 8 bases, leaving 6 bases of the junction unmatched. CDR3 size: 13 residues. Germline V CDR1 and CDR2: DFQATT, SNEGSKA (reference sequence).

CDR3 sequence (DNA): TGTGCCAGCAGCTTGTCCCCCTACAGGACCAGCGGGGCTTTCTTT. Its protein is CASSLSPYRTSGAFF. The J gene is TRBJ1-1, the V gene TRBV5-4, with D possibly TRBD1 on 5 matching bases. The CDR3 is 15 amino acids. Trimming stripped 1 base from V and 11 bases from J, with 21 bases between. In germline, CDR1 is SGHNT, CDR2 YYREEE (reference sequence).